This paragraph covers one T cell receptor beta chain sequence. Its cognate antigen is unknown. The genes are named according to mouse. The read ends 4 residues shy of where the CDR3 ends; the end is completed using the germline J gene. This specimen includes other DNA sequences encoding the same CDR3. RNA was isolated and reverse transcribed to cDNA, the sequencing template. TCRdb's table, derived via immunoSEQ multiplex PCR, lists solely in-frame clones and lacks some. This sample comprises roughly 260,000 clones, none seen once only. The CDR3 runs to 15 residues. Germline trimming cut 1 base from V and 2 bases from J; bases unmatched to any gene: 1. Germline V CDR1 and CDR2: LGHNA, YNLKQL (reference sequence). The sample belongs to a study of CD8+ T cells in alopecia areata. On the study more broadly: Skin-grafted approximately 7-10-week-old female C3H/HeJ mice received tissue from roughly 6-13-month-old C3H/HeJ donors with spontaneous alopecia.

Study-wide results and limits: Whereas mice showed it more clearly, TCR sharing across patients was murkier, possibly because of HLA. In lesional scalp, particularly from alopecia totalis/universalis, clonality was higher than in normal scalp.

On the basis of CD4, CD8alpha, NKG2D, NKG2ACE and other markers, pooled cutaneous lymph node cells were sorted. The chain has TRBV5 and TRBJ2-2, with 7 nucleotides matching TRBD1. This receptor was identified in a C3H/HeJ mouse with alopecia areata. For this mouse line, the MHC haplotype is H2-k. The sample was CD4+ T cells sorted from a lymph node. The CDR3 sequence: CASSQVRGNTGQLYF. The DNA read from the CDR3 is TGTGCCAGCAGCCAAGTCAGGGGGAACACCGGG.